This T cell receptor beta chain was profiled in a study of breast tumors, draining lymph nodes, adjacent tissues. Axillary draining lymph nodes of breast cancer patients supplied the node samples. One entry per CDR3 protein results from TCRdb running MiXCR on the multiplex PCR reads. The sample records about 230,000 distinct CDR3 sequences, approximately 31% being singletons. Many counts were recorded for this clonotype. CDR1 and CDR2 (germline): SGHDT, YYEEEE. Trimming removed 1 base at V and 0 bases at J, with 16 bases between. The CDR3 has 17 residues. Material for sequencing was axillary lymph node tissue. The source of this sequence is a female donor with breast cancer. Some clones in this sample may be carry-over from other donors' samples. The V and J genes are TRBV5-6 and TRBJ2-5, with D maybe TRBD1 (6 bases). CDR3 sequence reads: CASSLSRAGADQETQYF. The CDR3 DNA reads TGTGCCAGCAGCTTGTCCAGGGCAGGGGCTGACCAAGAGACCCAGTACTTC.